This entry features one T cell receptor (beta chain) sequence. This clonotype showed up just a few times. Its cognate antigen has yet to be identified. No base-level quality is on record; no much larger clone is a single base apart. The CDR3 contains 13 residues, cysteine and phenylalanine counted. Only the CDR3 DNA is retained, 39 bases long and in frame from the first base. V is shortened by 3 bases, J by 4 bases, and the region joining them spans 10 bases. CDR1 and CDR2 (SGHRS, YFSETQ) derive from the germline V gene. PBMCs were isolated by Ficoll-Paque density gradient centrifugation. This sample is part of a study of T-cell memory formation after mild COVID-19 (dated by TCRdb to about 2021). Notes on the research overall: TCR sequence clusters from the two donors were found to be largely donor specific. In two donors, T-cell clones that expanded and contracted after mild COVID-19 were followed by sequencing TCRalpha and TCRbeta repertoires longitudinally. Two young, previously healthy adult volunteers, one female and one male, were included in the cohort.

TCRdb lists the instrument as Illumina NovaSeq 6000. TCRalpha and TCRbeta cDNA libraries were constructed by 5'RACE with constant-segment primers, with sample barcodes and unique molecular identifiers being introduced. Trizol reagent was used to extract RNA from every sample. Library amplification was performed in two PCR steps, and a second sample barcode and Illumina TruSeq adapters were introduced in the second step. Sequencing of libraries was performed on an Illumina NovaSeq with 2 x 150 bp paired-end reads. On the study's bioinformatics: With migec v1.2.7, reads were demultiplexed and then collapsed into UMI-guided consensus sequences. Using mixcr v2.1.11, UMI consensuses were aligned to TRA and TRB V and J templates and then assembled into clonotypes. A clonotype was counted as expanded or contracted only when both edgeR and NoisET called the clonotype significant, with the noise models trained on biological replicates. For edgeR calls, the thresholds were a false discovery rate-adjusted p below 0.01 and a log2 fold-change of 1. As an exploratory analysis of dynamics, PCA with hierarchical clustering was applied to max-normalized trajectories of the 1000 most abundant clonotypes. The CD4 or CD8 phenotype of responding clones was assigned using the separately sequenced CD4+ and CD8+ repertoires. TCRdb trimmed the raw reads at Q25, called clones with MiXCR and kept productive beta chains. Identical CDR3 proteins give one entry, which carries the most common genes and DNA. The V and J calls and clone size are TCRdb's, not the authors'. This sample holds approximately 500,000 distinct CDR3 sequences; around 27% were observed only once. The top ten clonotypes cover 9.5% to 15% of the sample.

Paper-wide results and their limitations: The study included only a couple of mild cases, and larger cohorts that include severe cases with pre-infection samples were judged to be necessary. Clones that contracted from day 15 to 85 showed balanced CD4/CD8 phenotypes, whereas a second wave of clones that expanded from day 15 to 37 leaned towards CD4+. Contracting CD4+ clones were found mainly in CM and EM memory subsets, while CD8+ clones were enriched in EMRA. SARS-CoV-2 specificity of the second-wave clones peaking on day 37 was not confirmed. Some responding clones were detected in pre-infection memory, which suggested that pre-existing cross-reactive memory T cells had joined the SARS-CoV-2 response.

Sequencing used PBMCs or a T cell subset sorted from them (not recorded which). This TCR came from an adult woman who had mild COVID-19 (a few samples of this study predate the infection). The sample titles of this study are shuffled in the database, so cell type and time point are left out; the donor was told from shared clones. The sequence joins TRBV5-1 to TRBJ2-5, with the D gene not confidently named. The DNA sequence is TGCGCCAGCAGCTCCGGCGGCGGAGAGACCCAGTACTTC. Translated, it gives CASSSGGGETQYF. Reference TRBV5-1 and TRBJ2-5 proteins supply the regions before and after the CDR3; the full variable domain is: KAGVTQTPRYLIKTRGQQVTLSCSPISGHRSVSWYQQTPGQGLQFLFEYFSETQRNKGNFPGRFSGRQFSNSRSEMNVSTLELGDSALYLCASSSGGGETQYFGPGTRLLVL.